These 8 T cell receptor beta chains came from one sample sequenced in a study of blood T cell repertoires in COVID-19. The method was immunoSEQ multiplex PCR; TCRdb's version includes in-frame clones alone and lacks a portion of them. The table has 65,000 to 100,000 clones, around 88% seen once. The sequenced sample was peripheral blood. These receptors came from a woman aged 80 or older with acute or convalescent COVID-19.

V usage is TRBV6-5 and J usage is TRBJ1-1; D is perhaps TRBD1 (6 bases). CDR3 length: 15 residues. V gave up 2 bases and J gave up 1 base, with 11 bases separating them. Germline V lookup: CDR1 MNHEY, CDR2 SVGAGI. CDR3 bases: TGTGCCAGCAGTTACGGGCAGGGGAGGAACACTGAAGCTTTCTTT. Protein: CASSYGQGRNTEAFF.

V gene TRBV5-8 combines with J gene TRBJ1-6, with D hard to call. The CDR3 extends over 16 amino acids. CDR1 and CDR2 from the germline V gene are SGHTS and YDEGEE. Between the trimmed V and J ends, which lost 3 bases and 6 bases, there was a span of 16 bases. The CDR3 region is CASSYYGELLNSPLHF. The CDR3 DNA sequence: TGTGCCAGCAGCTACTACGGGGAGCTCCTTAATTCACCCCTCCACTTT.

The chain recombines TRBV9 with TRBJ1-2; D perhaps matches TRBD1 (6 bases). The CDR3 length is 15 residues. Germline V gene sequence: CDR1 SGDLS, CDR2 YYNGEE. V lost 0 bases and J 5 bases, leaving 14 bases between the germline ends. The CDR3 spells CASSVAQGSEYGYTF. CDR3 nucleotide sequence: TGTGCCAGCAGCGTAGCCCAGGGGAGTGAATATGGCTACACCTTC. Based on the CDR3 plus reference TRBV9 and TRBJ1-2, the full variable domain is DSGVTQTPKHLITATGQRVTLRCSPRSGDLSVYWYQQSLDQGLQFLIQYYNGEERAKGNILERFSAQQFPDLHSELNLSSLELGDSALYFCASSVAQGSEYGYTFGSGTRLTVV.

The chain links TRBV18 to TRBJ2-3, with a weak D call TRBD1 (5 bases). Germline CDR1 is KGHSH and CDR2 is LQKENI. CDR3 length equals 15 residues. The germline V and J ends were trimmed by 1 base and 5 bases, with 13 bases remaining between them. CDR3 protein: CASSPLRDGGDTQYF. The CDR3 bases are TGTGCCAGCTCACCACTCAGGGATGGTGGAGATACGCAGTATTTT.

J is TRBJ2-2 and V is TRBV27; TRBD1 matches at 9 bases. This CDR3 contains 16 residues. Trimming took 3 bases from V and 4 from J; bases not matched to a gene: 6. Per germline, CDR1 MNHEY and CDR2 SMNVEV (reference sequence). CDR3 in DNA: TGTGCCAGCAGTTTGTTCGGGACAGGGAGCACCGGGGAGCTGTTTTTT. It is translated as CASSLFGTGSTGELFF.

V is TRBV5-1 and J is TRBJ1-2; 8 bases match TRBD1. V lost 2 bases to trimming and J lost 4 bases; unmatched junction nucleotides: 7. This CDR3 contains 15 residues. Per germline, CDR1 SGHRS and CDR2 YFSETQ. CDR3 sequence: CASSLSQGGTYGYTF. Written as DNA, the CDR3 is TGCGCCAGCAGCTTATCACAGGGGGGTACCTATGGCTACACCTTC.

The genes are TRBV18 and TRBJ2-5; the D gene is possibly TRBD1 (5 bases). The CDR3 runs 15 residues. CDR1 KGHSH and CDR2 LQKENI come from the germline V gene. V lost 3 bases, J lost 1 base, and 12 bases lay in between. The CDR3 reads CASSPLFRGQETQYF. The CDR3 coding sequence is TGTGCCAGCTCACCCTTATTTAGGGGCCAAGAGACCCAGTACTTC. The full variable domain, completed using reference TRBV18 and TRBJ2-5, is NAGVMQNPRHLVRRRGQEARLRCSPMKGHSHVYWYRQLPEEGLKFMVYLQKENIIDESGMPKERFSAEFPKEGPSILRIQQVVRGDSAAYFCASSPLFRGQETQYFGPGTRLLVL.

The V gene is TRBV6-2 or TRBV6-3, the J gene TRBJ2-7; perhaps TRBD2 as D (6 bases). V was trimmed by 0 bases and J by 2 bases, leaving 23 bases between them. The CDR3 runs to 19 residues. CDR1 and CDR2 (germline): MNHEY, SVGEGT. In DNA form, the CDR3 reads TGTGCCAGCAGTTACTCGGCTCGCTCTGCGGGACCCCGGGCCTACGAGCAGTACTTC. This translates into CASSYSARSAGPRAYEQYF.